The 25 T cell receptor beta chains presented below share a single source sample, sequenced in a study of blood T cell repertoires in COVID-19. Data came from immunoSEQ multiplex PCR; TCRdb stores just in-frame clones and leaves some out. The repertoire has roughly 250,000 clones, roughly 90% of them found once; the top ten carry 2.1%. Sequencing was performed on peripheral blood. The receptors come from a woman in her forties who had recovered from COVID-19.

The V call is TRBV6-1, the J call TRBJ1-5; D call uncertain. CDR1 MNHNS and CDR2 SASEGT come from the germline V gene. Trimming pared 2 bases from V and 6 bases from J, leaving 8 bases between. This CDR3 has 13 amino acids. The CDR3 DNA follows: TGTGCCAGCAGTGAAATTCTACGTCAGCCCCAGCATTTT. Translating gives CASSEILRQPQHF.

V gene TRBV19 combines with J gene TRBJ2-7; possible D gene TRBD1, 7 bases. With 7 bases removed from V and 3 bases from J, the gap between germline ends came to 13 bases. This CDR3 comprises 13 residues. The germline V gene has CDR1 LNHDA and CDR2 SQIVND (reference sequence). For the CDR3, the DNA is TGTGCCAGTACCAACAGGGGACTCTACGAGCAGTACTTC. Protein product: CASTNRGLYEQYF.

This clone was counted a few times. The J gene is TRBJ2-1, the V gene TRBV7-3; 10 bases agree with TRBD2. Germline CDR1 SGHTA, CDR2 FQGTGA. This CDR3 contains 18 residues. The trim removed 2 bases at V and 1 base at J, leaving 8 bases unmatched. DNA of the CDR3: TGTGCCAGCAGCTTACAGTATGGTAGCGGGAGGTCCTACAATGAGCAGTTCTTC. Amino acid sequence: CASSLQYGSGRSYNEQFF.

This sequence joins TRBV7-9 and TRBJ2-5; TRBD1 agrees at 9 bases. The germline CDR1 and CDR2 sequences are SEHNR and FQNEAQ (reference sequence). The CDR3 length is 15 residues. The V gene end was trimmed by 1 base and the J gene end by 1 base; junction bases not matched to a gene: 1. CDR3 in DNA: TGTGCCAGCAGCTTAGTGACAGGGGGCCAAGAGACCCAGTACTTC. Translating gives CASSLVTGGQETQYF.

The chain links TRBV27 to TRBJ2-7, with TRBD1 matching over 12 bases. Germline loops: CDR1 MNHEY, CDR2 SMNVEV (reference sequence). Trimming cost V 0 bases and J 6 bases; bases outside gene matches: 6. The CDR3 length is 16 residues. In DNA, the CDR3 is TGTGCCAGCAGTTTATCCTTTGGGACAGGGGGCCGCGAGCAGTACTTC. Translated, it gives CASSLSFGTGGREQYF.

This clone was seen just once. The chain recombines TRBV21-1 with TRBJ2-7; the listed D gene, TRBD2, was not tested against the DNA. TRBV21-1 is an annotated pseudogene. This CDR3 is built from 11 residues. The CDR3 coding sequence is TGTGCCAGCAGCAGCGGATACGAGCAGTACTTC. Protein: CASSSGYEQYF.

V usage is TRBV28 and J usage is TRBJ1-3; TRBD1 matches 7 bases. This CDR3 has 12 residues. Germline assignment: CDR1 MDHEN and CDR2 SYDVKM. Unmatched junction bases numbered 3, after V lost 2 bases and J lost 11 bases. The DNA of the CDR3 is TGTGCCAGCAGTTTACAACAGGGGCCCATATATTTT. Protein sequence: CASSLQQGPIYF.

The rearrangement uses TRBV7-2 and TRBJ1-5, with 9 bases lining up with TRBD1. CDR1 is SGHTA and CDR2 is FQGNSA in the germline V gene. The CDR3 has 14 residues. Unmatched junction bases numbered 5, after V lost 5 bases and J lost 6 bases. As DNA, the CDR3 is TGTGCCAGCAGCCAGGACAGGGGTTTTCAGCCCCAGCATTTT. It is translated as CASSQDRGFQPQHF.

This chain uses TRBV5-4 with TRBJ2-7; no firm D call. Trimming left V 3 bases short and J 2 bases short, with 3 bases between. In germline, CDR1 is SGHNT, CDR2 YYREEE (reference sequence). The CDR3 totals 11 residues. The CDR3 protein is CASSSTYEQYF. The CDR3, as DNA: TGTGCCAGCAGCTCCACCTACGAGCAGTACTTC.

The rearrangement joins TRBV28 to TRBJ1-2; D is ambiguous. Trimming took 5 bases from V and 5 from J, leaving 15 bases between them. Germline CDR1 reads MDHEN; CDR2 reads SYDVKM. This CDR3 is 14 amino acids long. The CDR3 here is CASSPPGRDYGYTF. The CDR3 coding sequence is TGTGCCAGCAGTCCCCCGGGGAGGGATTATGGCTACACCTTC.

The chain has TRBV7-2 and TRBJ2-1; TRBD1 matches 10 bases. V dropped 2 bases and J dropped 5; count of bases not matched to a gene: 12. Germline assignment: CDR1 SGHTA and CDR2 FQGNSA. The CDR3 is 18 amino acids. The CDR3: CASSLTPLGGTGDNEQFF. DNA of the CDR3: TGTGCCAGCAGCTTAACCCCCCTTGGGGGGACAGGGGACAATGAGCAGTTCTTC.

J is TRBJ2-1 and V is TRBV28; D is undetermined. The V gene's germline CDR1 is MDHEN and CDR2 SYDVKM. V lost 3 bases and J lost 3, with 9 bases in between. The CDR3 runs to 14 residues. The CDR3: CASSFIVRYNEQFF. CDR3 sequence (DNA): TGTGCCAGCAGTTTTATTGTCCGCTACAATGAGCAGTTCTTC.

This chain uses TRBV28 with TRBJ1-2, with D possibly TRBD1 on 6 matching bases. The CDR3 has 16 residues. Trimming left V 5 bases short and J 2 bases short, with 18 bases between. Germline V gene data show CDR1 as MDHEN and CDR2 as SYDVKM. The CDR3 coding sequence is TGTGCCAGCAGTGGCCGCACAGGGCCCTCCAACTATGGCTACACCTTC. Amino acid sequence: CASSGRTGPSNYGYTF.

V is TRBV5-1 and J is TRBJ2-1, with TRBD2 matching 11 bases. This CDR3 comprises 16 residues. After removal of 2 bases from V and 7 bases from J, the junction contained 8 bases not matched to a gene. CDR1 is SGHRS, CDR2 YFSETQ, per germline. The CDR3 region has the DNA TGCGCCAGCAGCTTTACTAGCGGGGGACTTGGGAATGAGCAGTTCTTC. Translation gives CASSFTSGGLGNEQFF.

CDR3 sequence reads: CASSLSPVVNQPQHF. The DNA for the CDR3 is TGTGCCAGCAGTTTATCCCCAGTGGTGAATCAGCCCCAGCATTTT. This chain uses TRBV28 with TRBJ1-5; D unclear. The CDR3 spans 15 residues. Germline CDR1 reads MDHEN; CDR2 reads SYDVKM. V was clipped by 1 base and J by 4 bases, with 11 bases between them.

A note on this clone: Other DNA sequences in this sample translate to the same CDR3. The chain combines TRBV6-5 with TRBJ1-4; D is possibly TRBD1 (5 bases). The V end was cut by 4 bases, the J end by 7 bases, with 13 bases between. This CDR3 contains 14 residues. CDR1 is MNHEY and CDR2 is SVGAGI in the germline V gene. The CDR3 here is CASSSGGAGEKLFF. The CDR3, as DNA: TGTGCCAGCAGTTCGGGAGGGGCGGGTGAAAAACTGTTTTTT.

This chain joins TRBV7-3 and TRBJ2-5; 8 bases match TRBD1. The CDR3 is 13 amino acids. The trim removed 10 bases at V and 4 bases at J, leaving 8 bases unmatched. Germline CDR1 reads SGHTA; CDR2 reads FQGTGA. CDR3 amino acids: CATRAGGGETQYF. The CDR3 coding sequence is TGTGCCACCCGAGCAGGGGGCGGAGAGACCCAGTACTTC.

This chain connects TRBV27 to TRBJ2-3; TRBD2 agrees at 9 bases. Germline CDR1 is MNHEY and CDR2 is SMNVEV (reference sequence). Losses at the gene ends were 3 bases for V and 6 bases for J; bases not matched to a gene: 10. The CDR3 is made up of 16 amino acids. CDR3: CASSFGAGGHIDTQYF. The CDR3, as DNA: TGTGCCAGCAGTTTCGGGGCGGGGGGGCACATCGATACGCAGTATTTT.

V usage is TRBV27 and J usage is TRBJ2-7; D perhaps matches TRBD2 (6 bases). This CDR3 is built from 13 residues. Between the trimmed V and J ends, which lost 8 bases and 3 bases, there was a span of 14 bases. CDR1 is MNHEY and CDR2 is SMNVEV in the germline V gene (reference sequence). Written as DNA, the CDR3 is TGTGCCAGCGCCGGGTGGGGGGACTACGAGCAGTACTTC. This codes for CASAGWGDYEQYF.

This chain's CDR3 is CAISGTSGGANTQYF. The DNA of the CDR3 is TGTGCCATCAGCGGGACTAGCGGGGGGGCAAATACGCAGTATTTT. The gene calls are TRBV10-3 and TRBJ2-3, with 16 bases that match TRBD2. This CDR3 has 15 amino acids. Germline lookup yields CDR1 ENHRY and CDR2 SYGVKD. The V segment lost 6 bases and the J segment 7 bases; nucleotides outside the gene matches: 4.

The chain links TRBV3-1 (or the pseudogene TRBV3-2) to TRBJ2-7, with 7 bases identical to TRBD1. After removal of 2 bases from V and 6 bases from J, the junction contained 4 bases not matched to a gene. CDR3 length equals 13 residues. The germline CDR1 and CDR2 sequences are LGHDT and YNNKEL (reference sequence). The CDR3 region has the DNA TGTGCCAGCAGCCAATGGACAGGCGGCGAGCAGTACTTC. This gives the protein CASSQWTGGEQYF.

This clone has only one observation. The V gene is TRBV19, the J gene TRBJ2-1; 9 bases are a match to TRBD2. V shed 2 bases and J 0 bases; nucleotides not matched to a gene: 11. The CDR3 has 19 amino acids. Looked up from germline, CDR1 is LNHDA and CDR2 is SQIVND (reference sequence). The CDR3 loop reads CASSISSGSASSSYNEQFF. CDR3 coding DNA: TGTGCCAGTAGTATAAGTAGCGGGAGCGCTTCGAGCTCCTACAATGAGCAGTTCTTC. Full variable domain (outside the CDR3, taken from reference TRBV19 and TRBJ2-1): DGGITQSPKYLFRKEGQNVTLSCEQNLNHDAMYWYRQDPGQGLRLIYYSQIVNDFQKGDIAEGYSVSREKKESFPLTVTSAQKNPTAFYLCASSISSGSASSSYNEQFFGPGTRLTVL.

The chain recombines TRBV29-1 with TRBJ1-3; D call uncertain. Looked up from germline, CDR1 is SQVTM and CDR2 is ANQGSEA. Trimming left V 4 bases short and J 5 bases short, with 9 bases between. This CDR3 contains 12 residues. CDR3 nucleotide sequence: TGCAGCGTTGGAGCCGACAGAAACACCATATATTTT. This codes for CSVGADRNTIYF.

The chain combines TRBV15 with TRBJ2-2, with 14 bases aligning to TRBD2. Unmatched junction bases numbered 9, after V lost 1 base and J lost 2 bases. Germline CDR1 LNHNV, CDR2 YYDKDF (reference sequence). The CDR3 runs 20 residues. The DNA for the CDR3 is TGTGCCACCAGCAGAGCCACCGGGACTAGCGGGAGAGGAAACACCGGGGAGCTGTTTTTT. Protein: CATSRATGTSGRGNTGELFF. The full variable domain, rest sourced from reference TRBV15 and TRBJ2-2, is DAMVIQNPRYQVTQFGKPVTLSCSQTLNHNVMYWYQQKSSQAPKLLFHYYDKDFNNEADTPDNFQSRRPNTSFCFLDIRSPGLGDTAMYLCATSRATGTSGRGNTGELFFGEGSRLTVL.

The V gene is TRBV11-3, the J gene TRBJ2-7, with 14 bases that match TRBD2. Unmatched junction bases numbered 7, after V lost 5 bases and J lost 4 bases. This CDR3 has 16 residues. CDR1 SGHNT and CDR2 YENEEA come from the germline V gene. The DNA for the CDR3 is TGTGCCAGCAGCACGAGAGGGACTAGCGGGAGTTACGAGCAGTACTTC. This sequence encodes CASSTRGTSGSYEQYF.